The subject of this entry is one T cell receptor beta chain. This CDR3 spans 14 amino acids. Looked up from germline, CDR1 is LNHDA and CDR2 is SQIVND (reference sequence). V lost 5 bases and J 4 bases, leaving 11 bases between the germline ends. Some clones are missing from TCRdb's copy, which holds only in-frame ones; the method was immunoSEQ multiplex PCR. The top ten clones hold more than 4.5% of a sample with 98,000 or so clones, about four fifths of them seen once. This record belongs to a study of blood T cell repertoires in COVID-19. This chain links TRBV19 with TRBJ1-4, with D perhaps TRBD1 (5 bases). The receptor's source is a man aged 60 to 69 with acute or convalescent COVID-19. The sample consisted of peripheral blood. DNA of the CDR3: TGTGCCAGTAGTTTAGCAGGGTATAATGAAAAACTGTTTTTT. Protein sequence: CASSLAGYNEKLFF.